The present TCR beta chain was sequenced within a study of response to subunit inactivated influenza vaccine. Study-level findings and limits: Seasonal influenza vaccination, on each occasion, was suggested by the authors to recruit few new T cells.

TCRdb reprocessed the RT-PCR reads via MiXCR and lists one record per CDR3 protein. The sample shows about 830,000 distinct CDR3 sequences, around a sixth of them seen only once. This clonotype appeared a few times. Its antigen is currently unknown. V was shortened by 10 bases and J by 8 bases, with 21 bases between the two germline ends. The CDR3 is 14 residues long. Germline lookup yields CDR1 MDHEN and CDR2 SYDVKM. The source was PBMCs from blood, collected more than 4 days after vaccination. The origin of this receptor is a man aged 45-65 years who received an inactivated influenza vaccine. V is TRBV28 and J is TRBJ2-4; D perhaps matches TRBD2 (5 bases). The DNA for the CDR3 is TGTGCCACCAACTATGGGCGTTCGCGGGACATTCAGTACTTC. It is translated as CATNYGRSRDIQYF.